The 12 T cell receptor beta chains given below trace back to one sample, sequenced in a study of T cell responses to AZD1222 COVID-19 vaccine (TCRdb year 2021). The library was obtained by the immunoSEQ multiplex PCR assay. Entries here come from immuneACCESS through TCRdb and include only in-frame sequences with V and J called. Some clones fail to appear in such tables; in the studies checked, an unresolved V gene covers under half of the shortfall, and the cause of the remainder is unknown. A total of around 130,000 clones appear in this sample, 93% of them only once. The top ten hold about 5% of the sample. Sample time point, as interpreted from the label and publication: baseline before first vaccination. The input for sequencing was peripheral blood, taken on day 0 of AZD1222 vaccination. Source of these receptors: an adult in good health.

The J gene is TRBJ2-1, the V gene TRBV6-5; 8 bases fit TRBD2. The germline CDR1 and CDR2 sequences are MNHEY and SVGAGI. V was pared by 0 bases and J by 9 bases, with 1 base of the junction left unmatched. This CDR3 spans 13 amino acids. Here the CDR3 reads CASSYSAGVEQFF. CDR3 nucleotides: TGTGCCAGCAGTTACTCAGCGGGAGTTGAGCAGTTCTTC.

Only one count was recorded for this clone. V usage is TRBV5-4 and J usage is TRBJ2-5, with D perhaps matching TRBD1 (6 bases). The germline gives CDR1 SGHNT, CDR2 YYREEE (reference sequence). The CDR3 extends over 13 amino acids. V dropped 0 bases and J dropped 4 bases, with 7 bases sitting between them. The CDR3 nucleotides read TGTGCCAGCAGCTTGGGAGGGGGAGAGACCCAGTACTTC. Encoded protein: CASSLGGGETQYF. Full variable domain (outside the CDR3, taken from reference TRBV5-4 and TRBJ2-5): ETGVTQSPTHLIKTRGQQVTLRCSSQSGHNTVSWYQQALGQGPQFIFQYYREEENGRGNFPPRFSGLQFPNYSSELNVNALELDDSALYLCASSLGGGETQYFGPGTRLLVL.

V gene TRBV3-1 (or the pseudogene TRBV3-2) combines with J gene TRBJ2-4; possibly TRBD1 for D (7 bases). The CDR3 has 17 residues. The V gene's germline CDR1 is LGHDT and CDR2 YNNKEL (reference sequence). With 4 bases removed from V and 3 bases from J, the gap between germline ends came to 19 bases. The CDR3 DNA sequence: TGTGCCAGCAGCCGCAATCAGGGGGGCTTAGGCAAAAACATTCAGTACTTC. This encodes CASSRNQGGLGKNIQYF.

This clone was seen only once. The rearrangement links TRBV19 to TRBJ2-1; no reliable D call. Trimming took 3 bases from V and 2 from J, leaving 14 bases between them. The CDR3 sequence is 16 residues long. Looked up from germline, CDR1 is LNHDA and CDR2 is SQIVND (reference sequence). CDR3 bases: TGTGCCAGTAGTATCTCCTGGGGAAAAACCTACAATGAGCAGTTCTTC. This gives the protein CASSISWGKTYNEQFF. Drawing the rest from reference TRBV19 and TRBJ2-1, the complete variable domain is DGGITQSPKYLFRKEGQNVTLSCEQNLNHDAMYWYRQDPGQGLRLIYYSQIVNDFQKGDIAEGYSVSREKKESFPLTVTSAQKNPTAFYLCASSISWGKTYNEQFFGPGTRLTVL.

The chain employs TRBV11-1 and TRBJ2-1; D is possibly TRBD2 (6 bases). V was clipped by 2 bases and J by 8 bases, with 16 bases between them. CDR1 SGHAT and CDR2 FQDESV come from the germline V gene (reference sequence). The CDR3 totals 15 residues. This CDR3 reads CASSLRGTVFDEQFF. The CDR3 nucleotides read TGTGCCAGCAGCTTACGGGGGACGGTTTTCGATGAGCAGTTCTTC. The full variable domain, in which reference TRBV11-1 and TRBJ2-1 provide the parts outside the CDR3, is EAEVAQSPRYKITEKSQAVAFWCDPISGHATLYWYRQILGQGPELLVQFQDESVVDDSQLPKDRFSAERLKGVDSTLKIQPAELGDSAMYLCASSLRGTVFDEQFFGPGTRLTVL.

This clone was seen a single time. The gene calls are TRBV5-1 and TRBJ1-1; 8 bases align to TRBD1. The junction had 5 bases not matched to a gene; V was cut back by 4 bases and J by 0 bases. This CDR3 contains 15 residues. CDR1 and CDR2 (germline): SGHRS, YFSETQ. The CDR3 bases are TGCGCCAGCAGCCTCGGGACAGGACTGAACACTGAAGCTTTCTTT. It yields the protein CASSLGTGLNTEAFF.

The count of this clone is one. The CDR3 sequence: CASTLEGSTGELFF. CDR3 DNA: TGCGCCAGCACCCTAGAGGGAAGCACCGGGGAGCTGTTTTTT. V usage is TRBV5-1 and J usage is TRBJ2-2; possible D gene TRBD2, 5 bases. This CDR3 spans 14 amino acids. Trimming took off 6 bases at V and 4 bases at J, with 13 bases between the two ends. Germline loops: CDR1 SGHRS, CDR2 YFSETQ.

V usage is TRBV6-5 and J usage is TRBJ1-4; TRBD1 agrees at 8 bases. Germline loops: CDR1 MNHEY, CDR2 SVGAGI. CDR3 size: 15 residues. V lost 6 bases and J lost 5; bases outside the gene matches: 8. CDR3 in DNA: TGTGCCAGCAGCTTAGACAGGGGACTAAATGAAAAACTGTTTTTT. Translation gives CASSLDRGLNEKLFF.

The CDR3 protein is CSAYPDGITDTQYF. DNA of the CDR3: TGCAGCGCCTATCCCGATGGGATCACAGATACGCAGTATTTT. The rearrangement joins TRBV29-1 to TRBJ2-3, with D hard to call. CDR1 and CDR2 from the germline V gene are SQVTM and ANQGSEA. Trimming shortened V by 7 bases and J by 2 bases, and 16 bases separated the two germline ends. CDR3 length equals 14 residues.

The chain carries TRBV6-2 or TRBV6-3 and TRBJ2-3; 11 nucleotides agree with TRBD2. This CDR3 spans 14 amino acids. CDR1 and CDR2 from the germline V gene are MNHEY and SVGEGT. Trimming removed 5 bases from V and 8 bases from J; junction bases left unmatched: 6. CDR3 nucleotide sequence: TGTGCCAGCAGTCTAGCGGGGGGTAGGGTTACGCAGTATTTT. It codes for CASSLAGGRVTQYF.

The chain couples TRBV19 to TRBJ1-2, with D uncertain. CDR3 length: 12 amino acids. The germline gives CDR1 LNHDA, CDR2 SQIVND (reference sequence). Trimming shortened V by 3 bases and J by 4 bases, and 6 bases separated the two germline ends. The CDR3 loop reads CASSMRSYGYTF. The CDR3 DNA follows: TGTGCCAGTAGTATGCGCAGCTATGGCTACACCTTC.

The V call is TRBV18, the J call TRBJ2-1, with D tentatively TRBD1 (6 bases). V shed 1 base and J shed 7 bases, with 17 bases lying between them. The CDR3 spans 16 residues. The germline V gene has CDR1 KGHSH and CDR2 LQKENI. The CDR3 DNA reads TGTGCCAGCTCACCACGGGGGCCTGCTACTGGGAATGAGCAGTTCTTC. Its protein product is CASSPRGPATGNEQFF. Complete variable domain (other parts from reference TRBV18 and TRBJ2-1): NAGVMQNPRHLVRRRGQEARLRCSPMKGHSHVYWYRQLPEEGLKFMVYLQKENIIDESGMPKERFSAEFPKEGPSILRIQQVVRGDSAAYFCASSPRGPATGNEQFFGPGTRLTVL.